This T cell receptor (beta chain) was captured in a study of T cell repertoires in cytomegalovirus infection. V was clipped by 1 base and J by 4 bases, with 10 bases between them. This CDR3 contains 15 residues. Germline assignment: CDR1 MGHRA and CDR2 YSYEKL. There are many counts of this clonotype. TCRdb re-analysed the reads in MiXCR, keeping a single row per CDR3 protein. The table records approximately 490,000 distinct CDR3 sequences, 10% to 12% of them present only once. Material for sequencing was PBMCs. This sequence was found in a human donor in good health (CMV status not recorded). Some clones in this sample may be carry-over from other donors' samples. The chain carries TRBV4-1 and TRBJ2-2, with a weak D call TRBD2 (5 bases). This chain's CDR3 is CASSQGGSGTGELFF. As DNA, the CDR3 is TGCGCCAGCAGCCAAGGCGGCAGCGGCACCGGGGAGCTGTTTTTT.